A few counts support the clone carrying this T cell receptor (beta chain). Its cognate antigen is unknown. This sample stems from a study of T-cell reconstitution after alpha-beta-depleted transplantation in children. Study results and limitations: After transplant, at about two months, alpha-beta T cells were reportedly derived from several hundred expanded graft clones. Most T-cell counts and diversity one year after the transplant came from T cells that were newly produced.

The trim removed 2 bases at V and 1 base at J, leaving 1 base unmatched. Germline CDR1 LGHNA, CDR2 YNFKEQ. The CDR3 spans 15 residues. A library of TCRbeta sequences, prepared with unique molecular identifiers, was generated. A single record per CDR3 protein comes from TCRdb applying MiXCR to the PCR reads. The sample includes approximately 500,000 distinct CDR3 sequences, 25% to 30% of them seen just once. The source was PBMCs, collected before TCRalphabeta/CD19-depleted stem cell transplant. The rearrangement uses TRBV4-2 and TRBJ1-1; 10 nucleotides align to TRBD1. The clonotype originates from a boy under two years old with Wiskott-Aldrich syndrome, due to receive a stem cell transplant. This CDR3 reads CASSQRTGGNTEAFF. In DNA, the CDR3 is TGTGCCAGCAGCCAACGGACAGGGGGGAACACTGAAGCTTTCTTT.